This TCR beta chain came from a study of PD-L1 blockade in urothelial cancer (dated by TCRdb to about 2017). Regarding the research as a whole: Every patient began therapy in about 2014 and was given atezolizumab 1,200 mg intravenously every 3 weeks. Durable clinical benefit was achieved by nine patients but not by the remaining 20. Pretreatment tumor samples and matched peripheral blood, collected serially before and after atezolizumab treatment, underwent TCR sequencing. An exploratory multi-omic analysis was conducted of the somatic, immune and clinical correlates of response to PD-L1 blockade with atezolizumab in urothelial cancer. An ECOG performance status of 0 or 1 was recorded for the patients, and 0 to 3 prior chemotherapy regimens had been received by the patients. Pretreatment blood TCR-seq was available for 27 to 30 patients, at least one posttreatment blood collection was obtained for about 24 patients, and tumor TCR-seq was available for about 24 patients. Twenty-five of 29 patients were males with bladder-origin urothelial cancer, and 18 of 29 reported a prior smoking history. Blood samples were analyzed at 3 weeks after treatment start (second dose) and at 6 weeks after treatment start. In the same patients, pretreatment tumors underwent whole exome sequencing and RNA sequencing in addition to TCR sequencing. Blood samples gave a median of around 140,000 T cells and tens of thousands of unique TCRs, with a median clonality of around 0.074. Progression-free survival longer than 6 months counted as durable clinical benefit, and TCR features were additionally tested against both progression-free and overall survival. Summary of the overall study and its limitations: Improved progression-free and overall survival was found to be associated with pretreatment peripheral blood TCR clonality below the median. Patients with durable benefit showed greater expansion of tumor-associated TCR clones in peripheral blood 3 weeks after starting treatment (n ≈ 22, p = 0.022). Because of the small sample size (n of about 30) and the many exploratory analyses performed, the results are intended to be regarded as hypothesis-generating.

Worth noting for this clone: The clone's antigen remains unknown. Base qualities are missing; no much larger clone stands one base away.

CDR1 and CDR2 are drawn from the germline V gene: SGHRS, YFSETQ. V and J are trimmed by 4 bases and 1 base, and the gene matches miss 2 bases of the junction. Including the terminal cysteine and phenylalanine, the CDR3 comprises 15 residues. Only the CDR3 region is kept as DNA, spanning 45 bases read in frame from base 1. Synthetic TCR analog templates were spiked into each PCR to estimate absolute template abundance from read counts. The immunoSEQ assay was used to amplify TCRbeta CDR3 regions from genomic DNA with bias-controlled V and J gene primers. Rearranged TCRbeta segments were sequenced at approximately 20X coverage. Per the original workflow: Sequencing errors were corrected by clustering, and CDR3s were annotated against IMGT so that V, D and J genes could be assigned. Downstream analyses used only productive TCRbeta rearrangements and left out out-of-frame or stop-codon sequences. Clonality was computed as one minus Shannon entropy normalized by the log of the number of unique productive sequences. Clones differing between time points or between blood and tumor were identified by Fisher's exact test with Benjamini-Hochberg correction at adjusted p below 0.01. Imported from immuneACCESS, the table was reduced by TCRdb to in-frame sequences with V and J called. These copies leave out some clones; in studies compared against another copy, an unresolved V gene accounts for under half, and the cause of the remainder is not known. Clonal size and the V and J genes are those of that table, whereas D and trimming came from the DNA. In all, the sample holds over 100,000 clones, and 85% to 95% of those were seen once. The ten largest make up under 5% of the sample.

The time point label, as the study defines it: peripheral blood 6 weeks after treatment start. A cohort of about 31 patients with locally advanced or metastatic urothelial carcinoma, treated at Memorial Sloan Kettering on a trial protocol, was included. Peripheral blood mononuclear cells were collected pretreatment and during treatment, with between 1 and 8 total time points per patient. The Qiagen DNeasy Blood extraction kit was used to purify genomic DNA from total PBMCs and tumor samples. PBMCs were collected pretreatment and during treatment, and were isolated and stored as previously described.

The clonotype comes from a man in his 60s with urothelial cancer. The specimen comprised PBMCs, sampled around atezolizumab (anti-PD-L1) treatment. The rearrangement joined TRBV5-1 to TRBJ2-3; the junction holds 11 bases that match TRBD2. DNA sequence: TGCGCCAGCAGCCAGGGACTAGCGGGCACAGATACGCAGTATTTT. Its protein reads: CASSQGLAGTDTQYF.